These T cell receptor beta chains were read from a single sample in a study of OX40 agonist ivuxolimab in advanced cancers. The table came from immunoSEQ multiplex PCR; TCRdb's copy has only in-frame clones and leaves some out. The table lists about 61,000 clones, under 90% of them singletons. The source material was CD4+ or CD8+ T cells sorted from blood, sampled in a trial of the OX40 agonist ivuxolimab. Receptor source: an adult with an advanced solid tumor such as melanoma, head and neck, liver or kidney cancer. CDR3s include the opening cysteine and the closing phenylalanine or tryptophan. A D gene is named only where the DNA matches it firmly. Some rows have no size entry. The others give once, few or many, or a class for an expanded clone.

v_gene	j_gene	d_gene	abundance	CDR3nt	CDR3aa
TRBV2	TRBJ1-3	TRBD1	NA	TGTGCCACCGCACAGGGGCCAGGAAACACCATATATTTT	CATAQGPGNTIYF
TRBV27	TRBJ2-7	TRBD1	NA	TGTGCCAGCAGTTTTCAGGACAGGGTTTACGAGCAGTACTTC	CASSFQDRVYEQYF
TRBV18	TRBJ2-3	NA	NA	TGTGCCAGCTCACCCAACCGGGCAGGAGATACGCAGTATTTT	CASSPNRAGDTQYF
TRBV27	TRBJ2-6	NA	NA	TGTGCCAGCCAGGACAGATTCTCTGGGGCCAACGTCCTGACTTTC	CASQDRFSGANVLTF
TRBV5-5	TRBJ1-2	NA	NA	TGTGCCAGCAGCTTAGAGGAATCGAGGGGCTACACCTTC	CASSLEESRGYTF
TRBV6-4	TRBJ2-1	NA	NA	TGTGCCAGCAGTGACTCGAGTAGGGACAATGAGCAGTTCTTC	CASSDSSRDNEQFF
TRBV6-1	TRBJ1-2	TRBD1	NA	TGTGCCAGCAGCAGGGACAGGGCCAACTATGGCTACACCTTC	CASSRDRANYGYTF
TRBV5-1	TRBJ2-5	NA	NA	TGCGCCAGCAGCTCCTCCCCCCAGGCCCAAGAGACCCAGTACTTC	CASSSSPQAQETQYF
TRBV10-3	TRBJ2-7	TRBD2	NA	TGTGCCATCAGCTATGGACTAGCGGCTTCCTACGAGCAGTACTTC	CAISYGLAASYEQYF
TRBV11-2	TRBJ2-1	TRBD2	NA	TGTGCCAGCAGCTTATCTGGCGGGAGGATCAATGAGCAGTTCTTC	CASSLSGGRINEQFF
TRBV15	TRBJ2-7	TRBD2	NA	TGTGCCACCAGCAGAGAAGTAAGACTAGCGGGAGGGTCCTACGAGCAGTACTTC	CATSREVRLAGGSYEQYF
TRBV7-8	TRBJ1-1	NA	NA	TGTGCCAGCAGCTTAGAGAGGGGTTCCGATGAAGCTTTCTTT	CASSLERGSDEAFF
TRBV5-4	TRBJ2-1	TRBD2	NA	TGTGCCAGCAGCTTGGCTAGCGGGAGCCACAATGAGCAGTTCTTC	CASSLASGSHNEQFF
TRBV11-1	TRBJ2-7	NA	NA	TGTGCCAGCAGCTTAGGATCCGGAAACGAGCAGTACTTC	CASSLGSGNEQYF
TRBV4-1	TRBJ2-1	NA	NA	TGCGCCAGCAGCCAAGATAGGGGGATCTTCCAATTCTTC	CASSQDRGIFQFF
TRBV19	TRBJ1-2	NA	NA	TGTGCCAGTAGTTTGCAACAGGGACTTTTCAGGGACTATGGCTACACCTTC	CASSLQQGLFRDYGYTF
TRBV30	TRBJ1-2	NA	NA	TGTGCCTGCACGACTGCCTCCCGCTATGGCTACACCTTC	CACTTASRYGYTF
TRBV5-4	TRBJ2-3	NA	many	TGTGCCAGCAGCCCCCAACCGACAGATACGCAGTATTTT	CASSPQPTDTQYF
TRBV5-4	TRBJ2-1	TRBD1	NA	TGTGCCAGCAGCTTGGCACCAAGGATAGGGACAGATCTGTTCTTC	CASSLAPRIGTDLFF
TRBV19	TRBJ2-7	NA	NA	TGTGCCAGTGTCCGAACTATTCCGTACGAGCAGTACTTC	CASVRTIPYEQYF
TRBV5-1	TRBJ2-7	NA	NA	TGCGCCAGCAGCTTGGCCGTAGGGGACTACGAGCAGTACTTC	CASSLAVGDYEQYF
TRBV2	TRBJ1-1	NA	NA	TGTGCCAGCAGTGGGTGGGGCTACAGGGATACTGAAGCTTTCTTT	CASSGWGYRDTEAFF
TRBV18	TRBJ2-7	TRBD2	NA	TGTGCCAGCTCACCCAGCGAGGGTAGCGGGAGCTCCTACGAGCAGTACTTC	CASSPSEGSGSSYEQYF
TRBV10-1	TRBJ2-1	NA	NA	TGCGCCAGCAGTCCTCGGGGAGAGAACTACAATGAGCAGTTCTTC	CASSPRGENYNEQFF